This TCR beta chain was profiled in a study of Tregs in tolerant kidney transplant recipients. Overall study results and limits: Findings come from small patient numbers and require larger validation.

The V segment lost 2 bases and the J segment 5 bases; nucleotides outside the gene matches: 7. Germline CDR1 and CDR2: PRHDT and FYEKMQ (reference sequence). The CDR3 is 16 residues long. Clones were read by immunoSEQ multiplex PCR, and TCRdb kept only the in-frame ones, dropping some. The sample gives 45,000 to 55,000 clones, roughly nine tenths of which show up once; nearly 15% is in the top ten. Mixed chimerism was transient after nonmyeloablative marrow transplants from related graft donors. Of note for this clone: Antigen: not known.

The chain has TRBV13 and TRBJ2-1, with 9 bases that match TRBD2. This material consisted of CD8+ T cells from blood (PBMCs), taken 24 months after the transplant. This TCR derives from a human patient who received a combined kidney and bone marrow transplant. The graft donor may account for some of the T cells. CDR3 nucleotides: TGTGCCAGCAGCTTATCCTTCGGGACTAGCCACAATGAGCAGTTCTTC. Translating gives CASSLSFGTSHNEQFF.